This TCR beta chain appears in the sequencing data of a study of blood T cell repertoires in COVID-19 (dated by TCRdb to the early 2020s). In the study overall: Collaborator samples came from the United States, Italy and Spain and covered acute and convalescent phases of COVID-19. Deeply sampled blood TCRbeta repertoires from subjects exposed to, actively infected with, or recovered from COVID-19 were included in the dataset. The samples were drawn from two sources: the first 160 participants of the ongoing ImmuneRACE study, and fewer than 1,500 subjects contributed by 6 global collaborators. The prospective study material was composed of cDNA or gDNA derived from T cells, B-cell-depleted T cells, or PBMCs. A freely available public database, intended as a resource for researchers studying the immune response to SARS-CoV-2, is where the repertoires were released. Nearly every sample came with metadata listing a de-identified subject ID, COVID-19 status, age in years and sex. Where HLA class I and class II types were available, the types were taken from metadata supplied by the sample provider, not from assay-based typing. Broader findings and caveats from the paper: The quantity of clinical and demographic metadata differed by source and by participant and was supplied without curation.

TCRbeta CDR3 regions were amplified from genomic DNA by means of the immunoSEQ Assay, a bias-controlled multiplex PCR. Turning to the authors' computational methods: The number of nucleated cells in each sample was estimated by amplification of reference gene primers within the assay. Sequence reads were collapsed and filtered to measure the absolute abundance of every unique TCRbeta CDR3 rearrangement. For each sample, productive Simpson clonality was calculated as the square root of Simpson's diversity index over productive rearrangements. The table was pulled from immuneACCESS by TCRdb, which kept in-frame rearrangements only. Such tables lose some clones; where checked, under half of the loss comes from unresolved V genes, and the rest has no known cause. Clonal size and the V and J genes are those of that table, whereas D and trimming came from the DNA. Present in this sample are roughly 100,000 clones, over 70% of which were seen just once. The ten largest account for 10% to 15% of the sample.

This clone was seen a few times. It has no known antigen specificity. Base qualities were left out, and no much larger clone turns up one base away. Collaborating institutions collected whole blood in K2EDTA tubes following their own protocols. Collaborator samples were shipped for TCRbeta analysis as frozen whole blood, isolated PBMCs, or DNA extracted from either sample type. Sequencing input: peripheral blood. This receptor was obtained from a human donor in a cohort sampled during active or convalescent COVID-19.

The DNA sequence reads TGTGCCAGCAGCTTAGAAAAGCGGCTGGGTTCACCCCTCCACTTT. This translates into CASSLEKRLGSPLHF. The chain is assembled from TRBV11-1 and TRBJ1-6, with an unclear D gene assignment. The CDR3 contains 15 residues, cysteine and phenylalanine counted. Only CDR3 DNA is held: 45 bases, read in frame from base 1. The germline V gene (reference sequence) yields SGHAT for CDR1 and FQDESV for CDR2. V and J lose 1 base and 9 bases, and a span of 13 bases separates them.